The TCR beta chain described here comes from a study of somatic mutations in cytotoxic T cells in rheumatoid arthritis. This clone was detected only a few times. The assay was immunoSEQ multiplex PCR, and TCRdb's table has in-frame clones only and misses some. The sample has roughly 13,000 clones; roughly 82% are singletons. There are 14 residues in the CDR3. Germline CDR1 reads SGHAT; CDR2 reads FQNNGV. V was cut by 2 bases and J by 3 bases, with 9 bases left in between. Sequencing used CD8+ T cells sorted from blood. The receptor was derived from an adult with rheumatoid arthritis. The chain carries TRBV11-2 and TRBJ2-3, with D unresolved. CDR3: CASSLLGPTDTQYF. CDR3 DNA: TGTGCCAGCAGCTTACTGGGCCCGACAGATACGCAGTATTTT.